This T cell receptor (beta chain) comes out of a study of glioma-infiltrating T cells after dendritic cell vaccination. As for the study in general: Autologous tumor lysate was loaded overnight onto monocyte-derived dendritic cells grown less than 8 days with IL-4 and GM-CSF. Three intradermal dendritic cell vaccine injections were given every two weeks.

This clone came up a few times. The J segment lost 3 bases and the V segment lost 6 bases, leaving 6 bases of the junction unmatched. The CDR3 spans 15 residues. Germline CDR1 reads SNHLY; CDR2 reads FYNNEI. The immunoSEQ assay amplified TCRB CDR3 from up to 2 ug DNA. The data were produced by immunoSEQ multiplex PCR, yet TCRdb's version contains in-frame clones alone and is incomplete. Found here are approximately 84,000 clones, 65% to 90% of them singletons; the top ten hold around 14%. No glioblastoma patient carried an isocitrate dehydrogenase mutation. The source was blood, collected before dendritic cell vaccination. V and J are TRBV2 and TRBJ2-7, with 12 bases aligning to TRBD1. This TCR was sampled from a human donor with glioblastoma. The DNA for the CDR3 is TGTGCCAGCAGCCGGGACAGGGGGCAAAACTACGAGCAGTACTTC. Its protein is CASSRDRGQNYEQYF.